This T cell receptor beta chain originates from a study of T cell responses to AZD1222 COVID-19 vaccine. Broader study findings: Spike-wide coverage was observed for vaccine-associated CD4 TCRs, with dominant responses at 160-218 and 743-854. Baseline testing showed seropositivity in only six or seven AZD1222 recipients.

With regard to this clone: The antigen is unknown.

Germline V gene data show CDR1 as MDHEN and CDR2 as SYDVKM. The V gene end was trimmed by 8 bases and the J gene end by 3 bases; junction bases not matched to a gene: 1. CDR3 length equals 12 residues. Clones were sequenced by immunoSEQ multiplex PCR, and TCRdb holds only the in-frame ones, with some missing. The sample lists roughly 50,000 clones; around 89% were seen once. The chain has TRBV28 and TRBJ2-7; 10 nucleotides line up with TRBD1. This specimen was peripheral blood, taken 28 days after the second AZD1222 dose. The clonotype was recovered from an adult who received the AZD1222 COVID-19 vaccine. In nucleotides, the CDR3 is TGTGCCAGCCGGGACAGGGGCTACGAGCAGTACTTC. Residues: CASRDRGYEQYF.